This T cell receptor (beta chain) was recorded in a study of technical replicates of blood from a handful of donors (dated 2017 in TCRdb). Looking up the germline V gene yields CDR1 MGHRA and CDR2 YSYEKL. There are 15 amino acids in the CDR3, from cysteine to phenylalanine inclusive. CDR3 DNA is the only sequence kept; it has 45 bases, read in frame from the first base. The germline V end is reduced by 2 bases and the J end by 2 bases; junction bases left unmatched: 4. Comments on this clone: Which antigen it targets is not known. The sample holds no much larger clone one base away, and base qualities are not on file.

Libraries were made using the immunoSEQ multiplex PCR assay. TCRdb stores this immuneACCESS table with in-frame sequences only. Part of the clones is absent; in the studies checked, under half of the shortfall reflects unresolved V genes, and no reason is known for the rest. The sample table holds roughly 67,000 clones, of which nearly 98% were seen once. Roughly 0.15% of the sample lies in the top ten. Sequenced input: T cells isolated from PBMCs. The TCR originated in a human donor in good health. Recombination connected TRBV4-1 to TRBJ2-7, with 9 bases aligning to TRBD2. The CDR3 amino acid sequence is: CASSQLAGAPYEQYF. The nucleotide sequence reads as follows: TGCGCCAGCAGCCAATTAGCGGGAGCCCCCTACGAGCAGTACTTC.